The sequence of this T cell receptor beta chain was determined in a study of blood T cell repertoires in COVID-19. Study-level background: Samples representing acute and convalescent COVID-19 were sourced from the United States, Italy and Spain. Nucleic acid was either cDNA or gDNA, and it came from T cells, B-cell-depleted T cells, or PBMCs.

This CDR3 comprises 13 residues. Unmatched junction bases numbered 3, after V lost 8 bases and J lost 2 bases. CDR1 and CDR2 (germline): MRHNA, SNTAGT. The authors' processing: Quantification of nucleated cells was approximated via reference gene primer amplification. Assay used: immunoSEQ multiplex PCR; TCRdb lists only in-frame clones, some missing. V, J and clone size were drawn from that table, and D and trimming were deduced from the DNA. Here the sample spans about 210,000 clones, about 83% being singletons. This clone has just a few counts. The rearrangement joins TRBV6-4 to TRBJ1-5; 7 bases fit TRBD1. This sequence originates from a woman in her forties or fifties with acute or convalescent COVID-19. Sequenced: peripheral blood. CDR3 region: CASGTGGNQPQHF. Written as DNA, the CDR3 is TGTGCCAGCGGTACAGGGGGCAATCAGCCCCAGCATTTT.